The following is a TCR beta chain sequence with its context. Naivety among CD8 cells was defined by CD45RO negativity and positive CCR7 selection, thereby excluding terminally differentiated effector memory CD45RA+ cells. The data belong to a study of shared clonotypes between healthy human individuals. Samples underwent the assay at deep level. The table came from immunoSEQ multiplex PCR; TCRdb's copy has only in-frame clones and leaves some out. Of about 2 million clones in the sample, about 95% are singletons; the top ten hold roughly 1%. This TCR was recovered from a man aged 18 to 29 in good health. The sample taken for sequencing was naive CD8+ T cells sorted from blood.

The CDR3 DNA reads TGTGCCAGCAGCAAAGAGAAAGGTGGGAACGGTTCCTATAATTCACCCCTCCACTTT. This translates into CASSKEKGGNGSYNSPLHF. This chain joins TRBV21-1 and TRBJ1-6. TRBV21-1 is flagged as a pseudogene. CDR3 length: 19 residues.